The entry below describes one TCR beta chain. What it binds is unknown. The germline V and J ends were trimmed by 6 bases and 5 bases, with 10 bases remaining between them. CDR1 and CDR2 from the germline V gene are SNHLY and FYNNEI. CDR3 length: 12 residues. These data originate in a study of long-term antiretroviral therapy in people with HIV. Study-wide results and limits: Blood collection from about 2003 to 2018 possibly occurred under older ART regimens. The repertoire was dominated at all time points by clones expanded before ART.

HIV-positive participants all received treatment in the United States. There were about 1-10 million cryopreserved PBMC in the samples before DNA extraction. Survey-level immunoSEQ v3.0 assays were run. Assay used: immunoSEQ multiplex PCR; TCRdb lists only in-frame clones, some missing. The data hold 7,000 or so clones, with 70% to 90% observed a single time. V and J are TRBV2 and TRBJ1-2, with D unresolved. The sample was unsorted PBMCs, taken 3.7 years after starting antiretroviral therapy. The clonotype comes from a woman aged 45-65 years with HIV. The CDR3 nucleotides read TGTGCCAGCAGGGCTCTAGGATATGGCTACACCTTC. Its protein product is CASRALGYGYTF.